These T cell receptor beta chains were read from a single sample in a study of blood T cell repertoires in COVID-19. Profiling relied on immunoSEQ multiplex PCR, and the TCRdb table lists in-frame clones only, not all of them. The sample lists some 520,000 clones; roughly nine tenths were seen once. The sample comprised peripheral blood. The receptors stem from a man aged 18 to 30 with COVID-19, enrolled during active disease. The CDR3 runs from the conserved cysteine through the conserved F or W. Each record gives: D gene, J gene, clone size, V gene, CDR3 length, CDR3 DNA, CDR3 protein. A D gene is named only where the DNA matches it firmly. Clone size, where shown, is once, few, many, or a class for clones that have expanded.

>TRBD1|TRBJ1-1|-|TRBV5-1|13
TGCGCCAGCAGGACCACAGGGGTCACTGAAGCTTTCTTT
CASRTTGVTEAFF
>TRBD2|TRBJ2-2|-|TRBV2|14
TGTGCCAGCGGGGGACTAGTCCACACCGGGGAGCTGTTTTTT
CASGGLVHTGELFF
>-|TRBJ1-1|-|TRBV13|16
TGTGCCAGCAGCTCGGGGGGTCGGGCGCTGAACACTGAAGCTTTCTTT
CASSSGGRALNTEAFF
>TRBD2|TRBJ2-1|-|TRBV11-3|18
TGTGCCAGCAGCTCGGGACTAGCGGCCACTAGCTCCTACAATGAGCAGTTCTTC
CASSSGLAATSSYNEQFF
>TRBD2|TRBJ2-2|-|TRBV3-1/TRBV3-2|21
TGTGCCAGCAGCCACAGACCGTTGTGGACTAGCGGGGGGGCGGACACCGGGGAGCTGTTTTTT
CASSHRPLWTSGGADTGELFF
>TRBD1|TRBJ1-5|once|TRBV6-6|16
TGTGCCAGCAGTCATTCCGGGACAGGGGGTGCTCAGCCCCAGCATTTT
CASSHSGTGGAQPQHF
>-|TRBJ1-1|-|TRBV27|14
TGTGCCAGCAGTTTATCCCCAGACTACACTGAAGCTTTCTTT
CASSLSPDYTEAFF
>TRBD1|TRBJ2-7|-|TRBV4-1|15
TGCGCCAGCAGCCAGACCGGGACAGGGGTCTACGAGCAGTACTTC
CASSQTGTGVYEQYF
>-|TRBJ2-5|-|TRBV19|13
TGTGCCAGTACCGGGGGATACCAAGAGACCCAGTACTTC
CASTGGYQETQYF
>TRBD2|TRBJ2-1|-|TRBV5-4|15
TGTGCCAGCAGCTTGGGAGCGGGGGGCTACAATGAGCAGTTCTTC
CASSLGAGGYNEQFF
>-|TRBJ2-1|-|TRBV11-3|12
TGTGCCACCGGGAGCTCCTACAATGAGCAGTTCTTC
CATGSSYNEQFF
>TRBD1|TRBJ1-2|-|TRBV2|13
TGTGCCAGCAGGCGGGACAGTCAGGAGGGCTACACCTTC
CASRRDSQEGYTF
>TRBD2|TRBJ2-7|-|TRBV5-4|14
TGTGCCAGCAGCTCCACTAGCGCAGCCTACGAGCAGTACTTC
CASSSTSAAYEQYF
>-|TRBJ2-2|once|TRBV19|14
TGTGCCAGTAGTATGTCCGGGAACACCGGGGAGCTGTTTTTT
CASSMSGNTGELFF
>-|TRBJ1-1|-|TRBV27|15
TGTGCCAGCAGTTTACTCGGGGGTTCCAAGGGAGAAGCTTTCTTT
CASSLLGGSKGEAFF
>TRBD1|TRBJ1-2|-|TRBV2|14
TGTGCCAGCAGTTCACAGGGGGGCGGCTATGGCTACACCTTC
CASSSQGGGYGYTF
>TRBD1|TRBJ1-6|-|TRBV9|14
TGTGCCAGCAGCGTAGGGACAGGGAGTTCACCCCTCCACTTT
CASSVGTGSSPLHF
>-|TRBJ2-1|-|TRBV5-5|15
TGTGCCAGCATCCCTGGGGGGAGCGGCCACAATGAGCAGTTCTTC
CASIPGGSGHNEQFF
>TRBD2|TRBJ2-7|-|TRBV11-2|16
TGTGCCAGCAGCACCTTTGGCGGGAGGCCGGCCAACGAGCAGTACTTC
CASSTFGGRPANEQYF
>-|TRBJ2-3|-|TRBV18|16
TGTGCCAGCTCACCACTAACAGGGATAAGCACAGATACGCAGTATTTT
CASSPLTGISTDTQYF
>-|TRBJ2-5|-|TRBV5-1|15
TGCGCCAGCAGCGCCTCAGTGTCAGGGCAAGAGACCCAGTACTTC
CASSASVSGQETQYF
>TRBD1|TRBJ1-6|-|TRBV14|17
TGTGCCAGCAGCCGACACGGACAGGCTCTCAGTAATTCACCCCTCCACTTT
CASSRHGQALSNSPLHF
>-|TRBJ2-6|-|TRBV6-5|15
TGTGCCAGCAGTTACGCTAACTCTGGGGCCAACGTCCTGACTTTC
CASSYANSGANVLTF
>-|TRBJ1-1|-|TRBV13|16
TGTGCCAGCATCACCCTATCACTCGGGGGATACACTGAAGCTTTCTTT
CASITLSLGGYTEAFF
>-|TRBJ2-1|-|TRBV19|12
TGTGCCAGTAGTTGGGAGCTTGGTGAGCAGTTCTTC
CASSWELGEQFF
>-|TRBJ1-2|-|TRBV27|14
TGTGCCAGCAGTTTATATCCCCCCGGCTATGGCTACACCTTC
CASSLYPPGYGYTF
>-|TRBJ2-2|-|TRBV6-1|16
TGTGCCAGCAGTGAAGCGCATGCCCGGGGCACCGGGGAGCTGTTTTTT
CASSEAHARGTGELFF
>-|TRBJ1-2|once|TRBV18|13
TGTGCCAGCTCACCAACAGGAAACTATGGCTACACCTTC
CASSPTGNYGYTF
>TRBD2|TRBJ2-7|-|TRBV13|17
TGTGCCAGCAGCTCCGGGACTAGCGGGGTCCCTAGGTACGAGCAGTACTTC
CASSSGTSGVPRYEQYF
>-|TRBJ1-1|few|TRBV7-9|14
TGTGCCAGCAGCTTAGAGCAGGGGCGAGCTGAAGCTTTCTTT
CASSLEQGRAEAFF
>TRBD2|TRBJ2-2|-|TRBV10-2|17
TGCGCCAGCAGTGAGAGTAGCGGGGGGGCGGACACCGGGGAGCTGTTTTTT
CASSESSGGADTGELFF
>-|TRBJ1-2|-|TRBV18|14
TGTGCCAGCTCACCTTCAGGGGCCCTCTATGGCTACACCTTC
CASSPSGALYGYTF